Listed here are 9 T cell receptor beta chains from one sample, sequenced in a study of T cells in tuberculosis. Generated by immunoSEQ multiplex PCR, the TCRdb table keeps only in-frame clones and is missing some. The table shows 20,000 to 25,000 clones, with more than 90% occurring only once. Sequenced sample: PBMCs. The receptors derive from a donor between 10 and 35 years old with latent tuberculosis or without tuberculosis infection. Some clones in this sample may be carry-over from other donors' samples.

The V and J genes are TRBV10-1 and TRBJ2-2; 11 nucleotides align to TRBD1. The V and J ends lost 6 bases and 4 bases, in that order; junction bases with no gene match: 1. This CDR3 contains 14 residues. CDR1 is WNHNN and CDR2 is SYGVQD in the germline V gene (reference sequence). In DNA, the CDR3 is TGCGCCAGCAGAGGGACAGGGGGCACCGGGGAGCTGTTTTTT. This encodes CASRGTGGTGELFF.

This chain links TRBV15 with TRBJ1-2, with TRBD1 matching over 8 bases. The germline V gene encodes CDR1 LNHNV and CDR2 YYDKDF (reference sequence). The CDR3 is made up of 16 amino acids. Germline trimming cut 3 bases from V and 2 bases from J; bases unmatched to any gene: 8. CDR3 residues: CATSSPIRGRNYGYTF. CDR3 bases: TGTGCCACCAGCAGCCCCATCAGGGGGCGAAACTATGGCTACACCTTC. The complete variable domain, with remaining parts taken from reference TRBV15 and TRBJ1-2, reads DAMVIQNPRYQVTQFGKPVTLSCSQTLNHNVMYWYQQKSSQAPKLLFHYYDKDFNNEADTPDNFQSRRPNTSFCFLDIRSPGLGDTAMYLCATSSPIRGRNYGYTFGSGTRLTVV.

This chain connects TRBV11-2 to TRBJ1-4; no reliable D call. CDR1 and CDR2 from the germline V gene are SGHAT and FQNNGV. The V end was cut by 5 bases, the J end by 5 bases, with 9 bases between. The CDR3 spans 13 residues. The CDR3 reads CASSLSWNEKLFF. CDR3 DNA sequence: TGTGCCAGCAGCCTTAGCTGGAATGAAAAACTGTTTTTT.

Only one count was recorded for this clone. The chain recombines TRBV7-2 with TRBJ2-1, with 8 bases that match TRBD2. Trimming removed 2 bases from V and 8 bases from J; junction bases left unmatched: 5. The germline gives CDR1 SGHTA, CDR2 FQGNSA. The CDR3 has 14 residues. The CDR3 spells CASSLREGQDEQFF. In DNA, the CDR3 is TGTGCCAGCAGCTTACGGGAGGGTCAAGATGAGCAGTTCTTC.

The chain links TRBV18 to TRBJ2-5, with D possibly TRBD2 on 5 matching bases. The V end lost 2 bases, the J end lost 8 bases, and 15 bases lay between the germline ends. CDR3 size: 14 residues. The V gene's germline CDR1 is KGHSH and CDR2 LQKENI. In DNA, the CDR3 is TGTGCCAGCTCACCAAAGGTCACAGCGGAAACCCAGTACTTC. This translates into CASSPKVTAETQYF.

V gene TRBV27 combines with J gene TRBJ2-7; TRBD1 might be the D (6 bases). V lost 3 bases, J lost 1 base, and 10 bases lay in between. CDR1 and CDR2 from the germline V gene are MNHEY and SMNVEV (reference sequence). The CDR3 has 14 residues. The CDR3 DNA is TGTGCCAGCAGTTTCGGGACAAAGTCCTACGAGCAGTACTTC. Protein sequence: CASSFGTKSYEQYF.

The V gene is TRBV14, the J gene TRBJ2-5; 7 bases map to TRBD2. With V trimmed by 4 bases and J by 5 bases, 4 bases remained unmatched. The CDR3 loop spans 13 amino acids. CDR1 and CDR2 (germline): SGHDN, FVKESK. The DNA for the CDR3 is TGTGCCAGCAGCCGGAGCGGGGTCGAGACCCAGTACTTC. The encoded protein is CASSRSGVETQYF.

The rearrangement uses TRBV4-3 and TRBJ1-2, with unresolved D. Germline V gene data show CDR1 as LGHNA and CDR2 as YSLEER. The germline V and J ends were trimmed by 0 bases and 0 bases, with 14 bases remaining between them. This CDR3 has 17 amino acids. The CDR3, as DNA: TGCGCCAGCAGCCAAGATCAAAGTGACATAGCTAACTATGGCTACACCTTC. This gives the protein CASSQDQSDIANYGYTF.

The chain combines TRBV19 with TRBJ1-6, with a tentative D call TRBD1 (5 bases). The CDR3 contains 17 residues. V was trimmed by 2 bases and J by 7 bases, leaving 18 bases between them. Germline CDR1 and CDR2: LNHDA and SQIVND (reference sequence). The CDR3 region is CASSISGGLGGNSPLHF. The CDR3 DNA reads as TGTGCCAGTAGTATATCCGGAGGACTCGGGGGGAATTCACCCCTCCACTTT.